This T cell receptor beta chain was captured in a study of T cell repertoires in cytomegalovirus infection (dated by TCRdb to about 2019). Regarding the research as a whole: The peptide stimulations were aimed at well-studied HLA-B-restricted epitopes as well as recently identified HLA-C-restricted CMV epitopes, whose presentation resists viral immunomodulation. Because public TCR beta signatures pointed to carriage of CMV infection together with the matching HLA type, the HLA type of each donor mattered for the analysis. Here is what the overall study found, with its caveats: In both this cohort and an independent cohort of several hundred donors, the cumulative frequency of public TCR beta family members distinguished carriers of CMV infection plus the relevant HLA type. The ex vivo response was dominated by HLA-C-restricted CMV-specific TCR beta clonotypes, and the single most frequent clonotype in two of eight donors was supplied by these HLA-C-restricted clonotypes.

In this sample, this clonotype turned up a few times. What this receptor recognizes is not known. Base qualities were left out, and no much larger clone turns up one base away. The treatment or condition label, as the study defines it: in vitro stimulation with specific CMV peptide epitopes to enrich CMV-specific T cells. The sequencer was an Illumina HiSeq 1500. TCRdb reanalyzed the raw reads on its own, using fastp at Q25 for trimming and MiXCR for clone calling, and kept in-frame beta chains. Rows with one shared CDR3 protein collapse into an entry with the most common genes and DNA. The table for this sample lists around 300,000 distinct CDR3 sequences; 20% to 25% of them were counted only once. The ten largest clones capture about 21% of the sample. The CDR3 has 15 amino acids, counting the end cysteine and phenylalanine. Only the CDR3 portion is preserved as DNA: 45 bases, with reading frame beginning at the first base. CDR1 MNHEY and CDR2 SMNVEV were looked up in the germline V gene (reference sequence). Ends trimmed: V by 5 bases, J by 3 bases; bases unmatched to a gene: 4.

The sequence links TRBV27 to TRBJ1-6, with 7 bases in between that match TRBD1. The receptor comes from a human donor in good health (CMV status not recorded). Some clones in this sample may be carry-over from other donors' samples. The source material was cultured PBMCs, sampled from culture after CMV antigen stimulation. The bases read TGTGCCAGCAGTCTACGGACAGGCTATAATTCACCCCTCCACTTT. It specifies CASSLRTGYNSPLHF.